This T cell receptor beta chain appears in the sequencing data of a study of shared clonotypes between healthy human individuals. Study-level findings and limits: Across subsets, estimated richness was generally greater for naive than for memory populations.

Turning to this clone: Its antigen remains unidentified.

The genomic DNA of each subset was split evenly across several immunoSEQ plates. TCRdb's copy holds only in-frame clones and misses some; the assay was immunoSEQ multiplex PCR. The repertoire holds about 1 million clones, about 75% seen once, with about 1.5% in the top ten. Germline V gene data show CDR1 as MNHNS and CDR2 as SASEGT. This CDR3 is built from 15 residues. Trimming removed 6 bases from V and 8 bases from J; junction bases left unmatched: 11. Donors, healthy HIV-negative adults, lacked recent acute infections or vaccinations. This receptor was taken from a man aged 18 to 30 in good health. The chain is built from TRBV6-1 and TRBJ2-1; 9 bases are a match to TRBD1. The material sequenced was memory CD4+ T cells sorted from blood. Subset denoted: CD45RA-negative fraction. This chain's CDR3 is CASRMNWDREYEQFF. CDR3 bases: TGTGCCAGCAGAATGAATTGGGACAGGGAGTATGAGCAGTTCTTC.